This TCR beta chain was documented in a study of Ad26.COV2.S vaccination and SARS-CoV-2 variants. Treatment of the sample: around 19 received Ad26.COV2.S at low or high dose, single or two shots; about five received placebo; per-sample allocation not given. All samples were drawn on day 63, counting from the first vaccine or placebo injection. Sequenced by immunoSEQ multiplex PCR; TCRdb stores in-frame clones only, minus some. The sample lists hundreds of thousands of clones, about 88% occurring once. The CDR3 spans 14 residues. The germline gives CDR1 LGHDT, CDR2 YNNKEL (reference sequence). With 1 base removed from V and 6 bases from J, the gap between germline ends came to 12 bases.

The sample in question was peripheral blood, obtained in a trial of Ad26.COV2.S vaccine versus placebo. This receptor was identified in a person aged 18-60 years who received the Ad26.COV2.S COVID-19 vaccine or a placebo. The chain links TRBV3-1 (or the pseudogene TRBV3-2) to TRBJ1-1; D unresolved. The CDR3 loop is CASSQVAGRAEAFF. CDR3 nucleotides: TGTGCCAGCAGCCAAGTCGCTGGGCGGGCTGAAGCTTTCTTT.